This record covers a single T cell receptor (beta chain). Mismatch with germline at one junction end may stem from a read error. This entry comes from a study of blood T cell repertoires in COVID-19. Study context: Researchers got acute and convalescent COVID-19 samples from the United States, Italy and Spain. The cDNA or gDNA used as material had been derived from T cells, B-cell-depleted T cells, or PBMCs.

In the original processing: Researchers report that nucleated cell counts were estimated from reference gene primer amplification. Some clones are missing from TCRdb's copy, which holds only in-frame ones; the method was immunoSEQ multiplex PCR. The V and J calls and the clone size are those of that table, but D and trimming were determined from the DNA. The sample has around 94,000 clones, roughly 80% seen once. Sequencing was performed on peripheral blood. The TCR sequence derives from a human donor in a cohort sampled during active COVID-19.

CDR3 region: CASTGGSDQPQHF. The CDR3 DNA reads as TGTGCCAGCACCGGTGGTAGCGATCAGCCCCAGCATTTT. This rearrangement joins TRBV5-5 to TRBJ1-5; D gene uncertain. The V gene's germline CDR1 is SGHKS and CDR2 YYEKEE (reference sequence). This CDR3 has 13 residues.